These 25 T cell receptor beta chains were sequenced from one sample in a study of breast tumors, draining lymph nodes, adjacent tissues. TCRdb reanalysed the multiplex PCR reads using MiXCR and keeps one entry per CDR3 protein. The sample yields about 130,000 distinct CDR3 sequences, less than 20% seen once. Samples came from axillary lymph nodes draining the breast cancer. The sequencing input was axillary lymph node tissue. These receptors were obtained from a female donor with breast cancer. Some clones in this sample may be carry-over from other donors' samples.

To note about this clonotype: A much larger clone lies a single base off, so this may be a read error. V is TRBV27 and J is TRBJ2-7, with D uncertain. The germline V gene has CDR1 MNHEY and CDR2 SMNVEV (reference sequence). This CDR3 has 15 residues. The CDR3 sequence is CASRPSWATSYEQHF. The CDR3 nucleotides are TGTGCCAGCAGGCCCTCGTGGGCCACCTCCTACGAGCAGCACTTC.

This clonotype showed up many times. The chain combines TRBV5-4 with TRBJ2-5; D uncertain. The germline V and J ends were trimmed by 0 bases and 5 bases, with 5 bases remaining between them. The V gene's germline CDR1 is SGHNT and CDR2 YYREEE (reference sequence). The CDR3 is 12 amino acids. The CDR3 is CASSLAGETQYF. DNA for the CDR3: TGTGCCAGCAGCTTGGCCGGCGAGACCCAGTACTTC.

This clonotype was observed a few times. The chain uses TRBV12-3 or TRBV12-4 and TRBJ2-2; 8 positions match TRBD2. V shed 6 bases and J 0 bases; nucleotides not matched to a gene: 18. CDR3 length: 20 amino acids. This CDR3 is CASRERGRTSISANTGELFF. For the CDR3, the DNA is TGTGCCAGCAGGGAAAGGGGTCGGACTAGCATTTCCGCGAACACCGGGGAGCTGTTTTTT.

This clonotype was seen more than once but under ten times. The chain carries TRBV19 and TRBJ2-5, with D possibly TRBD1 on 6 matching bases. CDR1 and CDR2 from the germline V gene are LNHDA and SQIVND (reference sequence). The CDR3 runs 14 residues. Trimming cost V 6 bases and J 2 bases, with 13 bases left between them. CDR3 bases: TGTGCCAGTAGCCTACAGGGAGAACAAGAGACCCAGTACTTC. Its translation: CASSLQGEQETQYF.

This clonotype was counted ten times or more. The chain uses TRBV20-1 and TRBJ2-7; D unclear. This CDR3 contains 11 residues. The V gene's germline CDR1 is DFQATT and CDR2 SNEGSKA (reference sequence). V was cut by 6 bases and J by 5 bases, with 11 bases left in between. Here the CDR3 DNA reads TGCAGTGCCCTAATGGTCCACGAGCAGTACTTC. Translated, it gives CSALMVHEQYF.

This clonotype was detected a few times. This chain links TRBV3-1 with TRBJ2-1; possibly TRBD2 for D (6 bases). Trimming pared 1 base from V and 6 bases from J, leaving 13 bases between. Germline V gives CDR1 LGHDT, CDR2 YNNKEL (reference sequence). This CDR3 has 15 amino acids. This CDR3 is CASSQGAGAGNEQFF. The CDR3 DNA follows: TGTGCCAGCAGCCAAGGTGCAGGAGCGGGCAATGAGCAGTTCTTC.

CDR3 protein: CASSRSGSGELFF. The CDR3 coding sequence is TGTGCCAGCAGCCGCAGCGGGAGTGGGGAGCTGTTTTTT. The chain uses TRBV3-1 and TRBJ2-2; 8 nucleotides agree with TRBD2. The V segment lost 4 bases and the J segment 8 bases; nucleotides outside the gene matches: 3. From germline, CDR1 is LGHDT and CDR2 YNNKEL (reference sequence). This CDR3 contains 13 residues.

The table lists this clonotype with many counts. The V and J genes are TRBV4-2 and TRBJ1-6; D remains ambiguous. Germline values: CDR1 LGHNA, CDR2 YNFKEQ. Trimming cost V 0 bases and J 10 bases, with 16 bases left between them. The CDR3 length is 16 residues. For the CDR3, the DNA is TGTGCCAGCAGCCAAGATTTCGGACGGGCCGTATCACCCCTCCACTTT. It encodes CASSQDFGRAVSPLHF.

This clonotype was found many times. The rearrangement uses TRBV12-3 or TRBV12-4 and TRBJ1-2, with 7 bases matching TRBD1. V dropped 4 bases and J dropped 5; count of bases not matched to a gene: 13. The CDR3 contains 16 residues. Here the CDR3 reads CASSSQPGQQTYGYTF. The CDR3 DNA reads TGTGCCAGCAGTTCCCAGCCGGGACAGCAAACTTATGGCTACACCTTC.

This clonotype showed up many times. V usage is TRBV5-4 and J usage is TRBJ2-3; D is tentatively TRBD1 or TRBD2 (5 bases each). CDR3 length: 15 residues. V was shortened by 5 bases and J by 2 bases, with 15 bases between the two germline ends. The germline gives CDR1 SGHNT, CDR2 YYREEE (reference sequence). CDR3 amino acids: CASSFSGTHTDTQYF. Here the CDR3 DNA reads TGTGCCAGCAGTTTTTCCGGGACCCACACAGATACGCAGTATTTT.

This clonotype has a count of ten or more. The CDR3 region is CATSDSQDRGSENEQFF. Here the CDR3 DNA reads TGTGCCACCAGTGATTCCCAGGACAGGGGAAGTGAGAATGAGCAGTTCTTC. This chain joins TRBV24-1 and TRBJ2-1; 9 positions agree with TRBD1. This CDR3 contains 17 residues. The junction had 11 bases not matched to a gene; V was cut back by 2 bases and J by 7 bases. Germline V gives CDR1 KGHDR, CDR2 SFDVKD.

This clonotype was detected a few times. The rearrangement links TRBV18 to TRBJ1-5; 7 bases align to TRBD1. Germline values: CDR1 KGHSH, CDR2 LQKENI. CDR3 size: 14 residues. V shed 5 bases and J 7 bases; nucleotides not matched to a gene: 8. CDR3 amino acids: CASSETGAEQPQHF. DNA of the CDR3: TGTGCCAGCTCAGAAACAGGGGCCGAGCAGCCCCAGCATTTT.

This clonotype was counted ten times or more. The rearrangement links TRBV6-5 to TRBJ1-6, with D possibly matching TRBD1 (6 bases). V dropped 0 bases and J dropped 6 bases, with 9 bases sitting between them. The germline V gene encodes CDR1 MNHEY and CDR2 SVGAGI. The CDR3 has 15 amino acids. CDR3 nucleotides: TGTGCCAGCAGTTACTCGGGGGGGCTTAATTCACCCCTCCACTTT. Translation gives CASSYSGGLNSPLHF.

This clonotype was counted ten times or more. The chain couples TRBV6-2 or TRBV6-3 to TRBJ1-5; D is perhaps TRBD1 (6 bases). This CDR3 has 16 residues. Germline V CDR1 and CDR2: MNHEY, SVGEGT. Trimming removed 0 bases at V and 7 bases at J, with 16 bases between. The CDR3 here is CASSYSGGGGGQPQHF. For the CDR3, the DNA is TGTGCCAGCAGTTACTCGGGGGGCGGGGGAGGCCAGCCCCAGCATTTT.

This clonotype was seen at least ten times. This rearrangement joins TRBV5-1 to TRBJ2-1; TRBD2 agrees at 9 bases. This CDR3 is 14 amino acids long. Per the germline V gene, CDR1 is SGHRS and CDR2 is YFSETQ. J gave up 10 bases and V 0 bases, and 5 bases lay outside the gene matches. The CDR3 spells CASSLEELAGEQFF. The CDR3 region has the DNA TGCGCCAGCAGCTTGGAGGAGCTAGCGGGAGAGCAGTTCTTC.

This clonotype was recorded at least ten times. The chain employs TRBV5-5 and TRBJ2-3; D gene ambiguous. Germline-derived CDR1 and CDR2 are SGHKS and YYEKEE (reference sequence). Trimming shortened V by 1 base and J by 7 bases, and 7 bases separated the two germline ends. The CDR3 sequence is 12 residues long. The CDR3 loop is CASSLWKNTQYF. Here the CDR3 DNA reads TGTGCCAGCAGCTTGTGGAAGAATACGCAGTATTTT.

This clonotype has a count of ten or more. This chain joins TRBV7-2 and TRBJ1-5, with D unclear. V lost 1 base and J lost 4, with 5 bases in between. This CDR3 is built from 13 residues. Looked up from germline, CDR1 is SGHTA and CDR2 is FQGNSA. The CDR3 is CASSLVGNQPQHF. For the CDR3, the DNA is TGTGCCAGCAGCTTAGTTGGGAATCAGCCCCAGCATTTT.

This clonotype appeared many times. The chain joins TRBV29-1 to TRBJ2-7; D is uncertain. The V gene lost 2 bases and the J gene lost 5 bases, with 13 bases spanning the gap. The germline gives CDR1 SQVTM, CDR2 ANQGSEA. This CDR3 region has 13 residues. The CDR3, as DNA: TGCAGCGTTGAACGTCCAGGTTCTCACGAGCAGTACTTC. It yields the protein CSVERPGSHEQYF.

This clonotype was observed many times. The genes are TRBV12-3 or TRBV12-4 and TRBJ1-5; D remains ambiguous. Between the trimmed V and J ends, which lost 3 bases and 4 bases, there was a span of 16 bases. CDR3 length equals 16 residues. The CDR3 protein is CASSLSGGLGNQPQHF. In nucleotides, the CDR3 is TGTGCCAGCAGTTTGAGTGGAGGATTGGGGAATCAGCCCCAGCATTTT.

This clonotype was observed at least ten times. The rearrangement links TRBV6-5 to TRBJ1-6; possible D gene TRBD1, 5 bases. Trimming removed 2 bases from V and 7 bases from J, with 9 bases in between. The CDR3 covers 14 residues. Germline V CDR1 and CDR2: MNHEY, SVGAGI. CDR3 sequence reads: CASSYDWGNSPLHF. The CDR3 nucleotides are TGTGCCAGCAGTTACGATTGGGGGAATTCACCCCTCCACTTT.

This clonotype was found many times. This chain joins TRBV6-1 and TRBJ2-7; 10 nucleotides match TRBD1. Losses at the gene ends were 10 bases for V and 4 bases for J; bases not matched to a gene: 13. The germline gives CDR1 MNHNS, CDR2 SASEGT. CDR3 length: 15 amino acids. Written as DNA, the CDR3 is TGTGCCACCTTAACCAGGGACAGGGGCAGGTACGAGCAGTACTTC. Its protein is CATLTRDRGRYEQYF.

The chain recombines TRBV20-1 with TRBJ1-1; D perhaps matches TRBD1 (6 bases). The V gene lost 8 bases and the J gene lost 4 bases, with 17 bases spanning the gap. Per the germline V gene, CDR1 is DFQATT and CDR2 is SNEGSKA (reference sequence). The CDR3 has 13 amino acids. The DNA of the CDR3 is TGCAGTAGCTACGGACAGTTTCTCACTGAAGCTTTCTTT. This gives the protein CSSYGQFLTEAFF.

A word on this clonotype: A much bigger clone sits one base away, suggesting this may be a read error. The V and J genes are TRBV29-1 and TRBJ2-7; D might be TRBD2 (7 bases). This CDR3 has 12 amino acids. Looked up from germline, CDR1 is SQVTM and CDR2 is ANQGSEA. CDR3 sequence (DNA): TGCGGCGTGATAATGGGGGGGGGGGCGCAGTACTTC. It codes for CGVIMGGGAQYF.

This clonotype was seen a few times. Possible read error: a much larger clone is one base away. The CDR3 nucleotides read TGTGCCAGCAGCCCAATTGGACTAGCGGGGGCAACAGATACGCCGTATTTT. Protein product: CASSPIGLAGATDTPYF. The rearrangement links TRBV7-8 to TRBJ2-3, with TRBD2 matching 13 bases. CDR1 and CDR2 from the germline V gene are SGHVS and FQNEAQ. The CDR3 length is 17 residues.

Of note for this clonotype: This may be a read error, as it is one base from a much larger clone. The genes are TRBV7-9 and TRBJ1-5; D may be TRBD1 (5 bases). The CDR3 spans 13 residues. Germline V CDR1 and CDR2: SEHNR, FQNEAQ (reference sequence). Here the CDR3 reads CAGSRDSGQPQHF. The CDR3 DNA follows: TGTGCCGGCAGCCGGGACTCTGGTCAGCCCCAGCATTTT. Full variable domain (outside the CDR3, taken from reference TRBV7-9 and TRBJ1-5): DTGVSQNPRHKITKRGQNVTFRCDPISEHNRLYWYRQTLGQGPEFLTYFQNEAQLEKSRLLSDRFSAERPKGSFSTLEIQRTEQGDSAMYLCAGSRDSGQPQHFGDGTRLSIL.